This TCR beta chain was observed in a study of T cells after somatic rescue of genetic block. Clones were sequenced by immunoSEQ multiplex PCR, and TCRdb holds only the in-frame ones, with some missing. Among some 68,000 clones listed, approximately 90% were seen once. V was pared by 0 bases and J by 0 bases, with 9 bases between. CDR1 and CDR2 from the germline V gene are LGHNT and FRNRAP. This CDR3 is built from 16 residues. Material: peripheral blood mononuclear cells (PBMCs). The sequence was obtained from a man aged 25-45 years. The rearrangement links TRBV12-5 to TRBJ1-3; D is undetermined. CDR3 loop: CASGLVVATSGNTIYF. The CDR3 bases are TGTGCTAGTGGTTTGGTAGTTGCGACCTCTGGAAACACCATATATTTT.